The rows below give T cell receptor beta chains drawn from one sample of a study of CD4 T cells in relation to SARS-CoV-2 and coronaviruses. TCRdb's copy holds only in-frame clones and misses some; the assay was immunoSEQ multiplex PCR. The sample records about 68,000 clones, about 92% being singletons. Material: naive CD4+ T cells from PBMCs. These receptors all stem from a human donor in good health. CDR3s include the opening cysteine and the closing phenylalanine or tryptophan. D genes are given only for firm matches. Expanded clones get a size class; other rows say once, few or many, or leave the size out.

clone_size	d_call	v_call	j_call	cdr3_aa	cdr3_nt
-	-	TRBV5-4	TRBJ2-5	CASSLSRGETQYF	TGTGCCAGCAGCTTGTCGAGGGGGGAGACCCAGTACTTC
-	-	TRBV10-3	TRBJ1-2	CAISEVRNSYGYTF	TGTGCCATCAGTGAGGTACGGAACAGTTATGGCTACACCTTC
-	TRBD2	TRBV7-6	TRBJ2-1	CASSSLAGGYNEQFF	TGTGCCAGCAGTTCCTTAGCGGGGGGCTACAATGAGCAGTTCTTC
-	-	TRBV30	TRBJ1-5	CAWNLRNQPQHF	TGTGCCTGGAATCTCAGGAATCAGCCCCAGCATTTT
once	-	TRBV3-1/TRBV3-2	TRBJ1-5	CASSQGGDSNQPQHF	TGTGCCAGCAGCCAGGGAGGGGACAGCAATCAGCCCCAGCATTTT
-	TRBD1	TRBV19	TRBJ1-1	CASRDRATNTEAFF	TGTGCCAGCAGGGACAGGGCGACGAACACTGAAGCTTTCTTT
-	-	TRBV7-2	TRBJ1-5	CASSLVGQPQHF	TGTGCCAGCAGCTTAGTAGGTCAGCCCCAGCATTTT
-	TRBD1	TRBV5-1	TRBJ2-7	CASSLGSWGQGVGEQYF	TGCGCCAGCAGCTTGGGGTCTTGGGGACAGGGAGTGGGCGAGCAGTACTTC
-	-	TRBV5-1	TRBJ1-2	CASSPDPGGANYGYTF	TGCGCCAGCAGCCCCGATCCGGGGGGAGCTAACTATGGCTACACCTTC
-	-	TRBV4-3	TRBJ2-7	CASSQTRSYEQYF	TGCGCCAGCAGCCAAACACGTTCCTACGAGCAGTACTTC
-	TRBD1	TRBV5-1	TRBJ2-1	CASSFGQGEGEQFF	TGCGCCAGCAGCTTCGGACAGGGAGAGGGTGAGCAGTTCTTC
few	-	TRBV28	TRBJ1-2	CASNGPRRYGYTF	TGTGCCAGCAACGGCCCCCGGAGGTATGGCTACACCTTC
-	-	TRBV11-3	TRBJ2-3	CASSLRKGGGTDTQYF	TGTGCCAGCAGCTTAAGGAAGGGCGGTGGCACAGATACGCAGTATTTT
once	TRBD2	TRBV19	TRBJ2-3	CASSLAGGVTDTQYF	TGTGCCAGTAGCCTAGCGGGGGGCGTCACAGATACGCAGTATTTT
-	-	TRBV19	TRBJ2-3	CASSRGDTYTDTQYF	TGTGCCAGTAGTAGGGGGGACACTTACACAGATACGCAGTATTTT
-	TRBD1	TRBV2	TRBJ1-4	CATQGAGYEKLFF	TGTGCCACTCAGGGGGCGGGTTATGAAAAACTGTTTTTT
-	TRBD1	TRBV29-1	TRBJ1-2	CSGIRGTGENYGYTF	TGCAGCGGAATCCGCGGGACAGGGGAAAACTATGGCTACACCTTC
-	TRBD2	TRBV28	TRBJ2-3	CASSSPGGGSTDTQYF	TGTGCCAGCAGTTCGCCGGGAGGGGGAAGCACAGATACGCAGTATTTT
-	-	TRBV6-5	TRBJ2-2	CASSYRRTGELFF	TGTGCCAGCAGTTACAGGAGGACCGGGGAGCTGTTTTTT
-	-	TRBV24-1	TRBJ2-1	CATSGRVGHNEQFF	TGTGCCACCAGTGGGCGGGTTGGACACAATGAGCAGTTCTTC
-	TRBD1	TRBV25-1	TRBJ1-4	CASGTMTGETEKLFF	TGTGCCAGCGGAACTATGACAGGGGAGACCGAAAAACTGTTTTTT
-	-	TRBV27	TRBJ2-1	CASSHRTDGEQFF	TGTGCCAGCAGTCACCGGACGGACGGTGAGCAGTTCTTC
-	-	TRBV18	TRBJ2-2	CASSPPFPGENSGELFF	TGTGCCAGCTCACCACCGTTCCCAGGGGAAAATTCCGGGGAGCTGTTTTTT
-	-	TRBV11-2	TRBJ1-2	CASSSTGLGYTF	TGTGCCAGCAGCTCGACAGGCCTAGGCTACACCTTC
once	-	TRBV7-3	TRBJ2-6	CASSLRWGSSGANVLTF	TGTGCCAGCAGCTTAAGATGGGGAAGCTCTGGGGCCAACGTCCTGACTTTC
-	TRBD1	TRBV10-3	TRBJ2-3	CAISRDRKSTDTQYF	TGTGCCATCAGCCGGGACAGGAAAAGCACAGATACGCAGTATTTT
-	-	TRBV21-1	TRBJ2-7	CASIPRVVEQYF	TGTGCCAGCATACCCCGCGTGGTTGAGCAGTACTTC
-	-	TRBV9	TRBJ2-7	CASSVREAGSYEQYF	TGTGCCAGCAGCGTACGTGAGGCGGGCTCCTACGAGCAGTACTTC
-	-	TRBV19	TRBJ2-6	CASSLRGSSGANVLTF	TGTGCCAGTAGCTTAAGAGGGTCGAGTGGGGCCAACGTCCTGACTTTC
-	TRBD1	TRBV30	TRBJ1-5	CAWSVTGPGNQPQHF	TGTGCCTGGAGTGTGACAGGGCCGGGCAATCAGCCCCAGCATTTT
-	-	TRBV28	TRBJ1-2	CAGRNTINYGYTF	TGTGCCGGCAGAAACACTATTAACTATGGCTACACCTTC
-	-	TRBV11-3	TRBJ1-1	CASSLRRNTEAFF	TGTGCCAGCAGCTTACGCAGGAACACTGAAGCTTTCTTT
-	TRBD1	TRBV7-2	TRBJ2-7	CASSLVGAGGDYEQYF	TGTGCCAGCAGCTTAGTCGGGGCAGGGGGCGATTACGAGCAGTACTTC
-	-	TRBV28	TRBJ1-1	CASRGGSRGEAFF	TGTGCCAGCAGGGGGGGGTCGAGGGGAGAAGCTTTCTTT
-	-	TRBV6-6	TRBJ1-5	CASSYSDKAARHF	TGTGCCAGCAGTTACTCGGACAAGGCAGCGAGGCATTTT
-	TRBD1	TRBV7-9	TRBJ2-4	CASSPRDRGLAKNIQYF	TGTGCCAGCAGCCCTCGGGACAGGGGGCTAGCCAAAAACATTCAGTACTTC
-	-	TRBV7-3	TRBJ1-2	CASSSHGGNYGYTF	TGTGCCAGCAGCTCACATGGGGGTAACTATGGCTACACCTTC
-	TRBD1	TRBV3-1/TRBV3-2	TRBJ2-7	CASSHRDRGLYEQYF	TGTGCCAGCAGCCACCGGGACAGGGGGCTTTACGAGCAGTACTTC
-	TRBD2	TRBV7-3	TRBJ2-1	CASSPLEAAGVNYEQFF	TGTGCCAGCAGCCCCCTGGAGGCGGCGGGAGTAAACTATGAGCAGTTCTTC
-	-	TRBV5-1	TRBJ1-1	CASSFGRNTEAFF	TGCGCCAGCAGCTTTGGCAGGAACACTGAAGCTTTCTTT
-	-	TRBV24-1	TRBJ2-2	CATSDSNRYRTGELFF	TGTGCCACCAGTGATTCTAACAGATATCGCACCGGGGAGCTGTTTTTT
-	TRBD1	TRBV2	TRBJ1-6	CASSETGNSPLHF	TGTGCCAGCAGTGAGACAGGGAATTCACCCCTCCACTTT
-	-	TRBV3-1/TRBV3-2	TRBJ2-7	CASSPTGRNPGEQYF	TGTGCCAGCAGCCCTACGGGACGGAACCCAGGCGAGCAGTACTTC
-	-	TRBV11-3	TRBJ2-2	CASSLRSGNTGELFF	TGTGCCAGCAGCTTAAGGTCAGGGAACACCGGGGAGCTGTTTTTT
-	TRBD1	TRBV28	TRBJ1-5	CASSPLIKLTGAIEHF	TGTGCCAGCAGTCCGTTAATTAAACTGACAGGGGCAATCGAGCATTTT
once	TRBD1	TRBV9	TRBJ2-5	CASSVTGGSETQYF	TGTGCCAGCAGCGTGACAGGGGGCTCAGAGACCCAGTACTTC
once	-	TRBV5-1	TRBJ2-1	CASSSGLLSGNEQFF	TGCGCCAGCAGCTCCGGGCTCTTGTCGGGAAATGAGCAGTTCTTC
-	-	TRBV6-1	TRBJ1-3	CASSAGRRVSGNTIYF	TGTGCCAGCAGTGCGGGACGGCGGGTCTCTGGAAACACCATATATTTT
-	-	TRBV5-4	TRBJ2-7	CASSLSGGLTYEQYF	TGTGCCAGCAGCTTAAGTGGCGGGTTGACCTACGAGCAGTACTTC
-	TRBD1	TRBV18	TRBJ1-1	CASSPLVTGGAFF	TGTGCCAGCTCACCATTGGTAACAGGGGGAGCTTTCTTT
once	-	TRBV21-1	TRBJ1-1	CASSTLDRQGAEAFF	TGTGCCAGCAGCACACTCGACCGACAGGGGGCTGAAGCTTTCTTT
-	-	TRBV10-3	TRBJ2-5	CAISVAGADETQYF	TGTGCCATCAGTGTGGCCGGGGCGGACGAGACCCAGTACTTC
-	-	TRBV5-4	TRBJ2-7	CASSSGTASSYEQYF	TGTGCCAGCAGCAGTGGGACGGCGAGCTCCTACGAGCAGTACTTC
-	-	TRBV11-2	TRBJ1-6	CASSLSGLPDSPLHF	TGTGCCAGCAGCTTGTCGGGTCTCCCGGATTCACCCCTCCACTTT